A selection of T cell receptor beta chains follows, all from one sample in a study of Graves' ophthalmopathy and Graves' hyperthyroidism. MiXCR was run by TCRdb on the multiplex PCR reads, yielding one entry per CDR3 protein. The table shows hundreds of thousands of distinct CDR3 sequences, with over 13% occurring only once. Sequenced input: blood. The receptor set was obtained from a woman in her 30s with Graves' ophthalmopathy. Both conserved end residues are part of each CDR3. A D gene is named only where the DNA matches it firmly. Size tells how often a clone was seen (once, few, many) or the class of an expanded clone, and some rows leave it out.

clone_size	cdr3_length	v_call	j_call	d_call	cdr3_nt	cdr3_aa
many	12	TRBV12-3/TRBV12-4	TRBJ1-2	NA	TGTGCCAGCAGTTCACCTTTAGAGGGCTACACCTTC	CASSSPLEGYTF
few	17	TRBV29-1	TRBJ2-2	TRBD2	TGCAGCACCCGTGGGGGGGAGACTAGCGGGTCTACCGGGGAGCTGTTTTTT	CSTRGGETSGSTGELFF
many	13	TRBV28	TRBJ1-3	NA	TGTGCCAGCAGTACCCTCTCTGGAAACACCATATATTTT	CASSTLSGNTIYF
many	15	TRBV20-1	TRBJ2-7	NA	TGCAGTGCTTCCCGACGGACAGGGAGGGCCTACGAGCAGTACTTC	CSASRRTGRAYEQYF
NA	14	TRBV2	TRBJ2-7	NA	TGTGCCAGCAGTGAGCAGGGTATTGGGTACGAGCAGTACTTC	CASSEQGIGYEQYF
NA	13	TRBV28	TRBJ1-5	NA	TGTGCCAGCAGTTTAGTAGGCCGATGGCCCCAGCATTTT	CASSLVGRWPQHF
many	13	TRBV20-1	TRBJ1-1	TRBD1	TGCAGTGCCCCTCCTGACAGGGGGCCTGAAGCTTTCTTT	CSAPPDRGPEAFF
many	16	TRBV27	TRBJ2-7	NA	TGTGCCAGTTATCCTAGGGGCAGCCCCGGCTTGGGCGAGCAGTACTTC	CASYPRGSPGLGEQYF
many	17	TRBV19	TRBJ1-5	NA	TGTGCCAGTAGTATACCCGGCAGGCTCTCTGCCCTCAAGCCCCAGCATTTT	CASSIPGRLSALKPQHF
many	14	TRBV2	TRBJ2-5	TRBD1	TGTGCCAGCGGAAAGGACAGGGGGCAAGAGACCCAGTACTTC	CASGKDRGQETQYF
NA	13	TRBV19	TRBJ2-7	NA	TGTGCCAGTAGTATCGGCCAGGGTGGAGAGCAGTACTTC	CASSIGQGGEQYF
many	15	TRBV27	TRBJ2-7	NA	TGTGCCAGCAGTGTCATAACCGGACAGTCCCACGAGCAGTACTTC	CASSVITGQSHEQYF
NA	14	TRBV12-3/TRBV12-4	TRBJ1-6	NA	TGTGCCAGCGTCCAAGGTCCAACTAATTCACCCCTCCACTTT	CASVQGPTNSPLHF
many	16	TRBV29-1	TRBJ1-2	NA	TGCAGCATCGGACCCGGGGGGACTACTTATAACTATGGCTACACCTTC	CSIGPGGTTYNYGYTF
many	14	TRBV5-1	TRBJ2-5	NA	TGCGCCAGCAGCTTGGATTCCCCGAAAGAGACCCAGTACTTC	CASSLDSPKETQYF
many	14	TRBV28	TRBJ2-7	NA	TGTGCCAGCAGGCGTTCACAGTCAGCCTACGAGCAGTACTTC	CASRRSQSAYEQYF
NA	15	TRBV30	TRBJ2-3	NA	TGTGCCTGGAGTGTACCTTGGCTATCAGGAGATACGCAGTATTTT	CAWSVPWLSGDTQYF
NA	14	TRBV6-5	TRBJ1-5	NA	TGTGCCATCAGTTACTCCACGGCGAGTCAGCCCCAGCATTTT	CAISYSTASQPQHF
few	14	TRBV12-3/TRBV12-4	TRBJ2-5	NA	TGTGCCACTGCGCGGGGCTCCCCGGGGGAGACCCAGTACTTC	CATARGSPGETQYF
many	13	TRBV6-5	TRBJ2-7	NA	TGTGCCAGCAATCCGGGACCGCTCTACGAGCAGTACTTC	CASNPGPLYEQYF
NA	16	TRBV7-3	TRBJ2-2	TRBD2	TGTGCCAGCAGCTCCCTGACTAGCGGGAACACCGGGGAGCTGTTTTTT	CASSSLTSGNTGELFF
many	15	TRBV12-3/TRBV12-4	TRBJ2-7	NA	TGTGCCAGCAGTTTATATGGGGGAGAGGGGGTTGAGCAGTACTTC	CASSLYGGEGVEQYF
many	15	TRBV2	TRBJ2-2	NA	TGTGCCAGCAGTGTATGGGACACGAACACCGGGGAGCTGTTTTTT	CASSVWDTNTGELFF
many	12	TRBV2	TRBJ2-7	NA	TGTGCCACCAGAGGGGGGATCGAAGAGCAGTACTTC	CATRGGIEEQYF
many	15	TRBV11-2	TRBJ2-7	NA	TGTGCCAGCAGCCCCTTAACGGGAGCCTCCTACGAGCAGTACTTC	CASSPLTGASYEQYF
many	15	TRBV13	TRBJ2-7	TRBD2	TGTGCCAGCAGCTTAGGGCCTTCTAGCGGCTACGAGCAGTACTTC	CASSLGPSSGYEQYF
few	14	TRBV30	TRBJ1-1	TRBD1	TGTGCCTGGGGACTCTCAGGGGGCTTGACTGAAGCTTTCTTT	CAWGLSGGLTEAFF
many	13	TRBV9	TRBJ1-2	NA	TGTGCCAGCAGCGTCGGGACGGACTATGGCTACACCTTC	CASSVGTDYGYTF
many	11	TRBV24-1	TRBJ1-1	TRBD1	TGTGCCACTTCGACAGGGGTTCAAGCTTTCTTT	CATSTGVQAFF
NA	12	TRBV28	TRBJ1-5	NA	TGTGCCAGCAGTTGGGGGGTTCAGCCCCAGCATTTT	CASSWGVQPQHF
many	13	TRBV6-1	TRBJ1-2	NA	TGTGCCAGCAGACGGACCCGGGACTATGGCTACACCTTC	CASRRTRDYGYTF
NA	15	TRBV2	TRBJ1-6	NA	TGTGCCAGCAGCGAAGGGGGCTCCTATAATTCACCCCTCCACTTT	CASSEGGSYNSPLHF
few	15	TRBV6-1	TRBJ1-2	TRBD1	TGTGCCAGCACCGACCGGACAGGTCTTACCTATGGCTACACCTTC	CASTDRTGLTYGYTF
many	14	TRBV12-3/TRBV12-4	TRBJ2-5	TRBD2	TGTGCCAGCAGCCGGGGGGGGGGCGAAGAGACCCAGTACTTC	CASSRGGGEETQYF
many	12	TRBV29-1	TRBJ2-7	NA	TGCAGCGTGCGGACGGGAGCTTACGAGCAGTACTTC	CSVRTGAYEQYF
many	14	TRBV30	TRBJ2-7	NA	TGTGCCTGGAGAGACATCCCGAGCTCCTACGAGCAGTACTTC	CAWRDIPSSYEQYF
many	16	TRBV24-1	TRBJ2-2	NA	TGTGCCACCAGTGATTTGAGGGGAGAGAACACCGGGGAGCTGTTTTTT	CATSDLRGENTGELFF
NA	14	TRBV12-3/TRBV12-4	TRBJ1-6	TRBD1	TGTGCCAGCAGTTTAGACAGGGGGACCTCACCCCTCCACTTT	CASSLDRGTSPLHF
few	16	TRBV11-2	TRBJ2-5	TRBD2	TGTGCCAGCAGCTTAGAGTGGCAGGGAGGGGTAAAGACCCAGTACTTC	CASSLEWQGGVKTQYF
NA	16	TRBV4-2	TRBJ1-4	NA	TGTGCCAGCAGCCAAGAGGCAGGTCAGCCGAATGAAAAACTGTTTTTT	CASSQEAGQPNEKLFF
many	13	TRBV25-1	TRBJ2-2	NA	TGTGCCAGCAGTGTACATAACACCGGGGAGCTGTTTTTT	CASSVHNTGELFF
many	13	TRBV29-1	TRBJ1-1	NA	TGCAGCGTTGACCGGGCATTGAACACTGAAGCTTTCTTT	CSVDRALNTEAFF
many	13	TRBV6-2/TRBV6-3	TRBJ2-7	NA	TGTGCCAGCAGGAACACAGGGAACTACGAGCAGTACTTC	CASRNTGNYEQYF
few	15	TRBV5-5	TRBJ2-2	TRBD2	TGTGCCAGCAGCTTTAGCGGGGGTGAAGCCGGGGAGCTGTTTTTT	CASSFSGGEAGELFF
many	15	TRBV7-9	TRBJ2-7	NA	TGTGCCAGCAGCGCTTCTAGCGCGAGGTCCTACGAGCAGTACTTC	CASSASSARSYEQYF
NA	15	TRBV30	TRBJ1-2	NA	TGTGCCTGGAGATTCAGTAGGGACGCACTTGGGGGCTACACCTTC	CAWRFSRDALGGYTF
many	14	TRBV20-1	TRBJ2-7	TRBD2	TGCAGTGCTAGACGACTAGCGGGGAGCTACGAGCAGTACTTC	CSARRLAGSYEQYF
many	15	TRBV28	TRBJ1-2	NA	TGTGCCAGCAGTCTTATAGTCCACCCGGGGAGTGGCTACACCTTC	CASSLIVHPGSGYTF
many	15	TRBV7-8	TRBJ1-5	TRBD1	TGTGCCAGCAGCTTACAGGACAGGGGGAATCAGCCCCAGCATTTT	CASSLQDRGNQPQHF